A selection of T cell receptor beta chains follows, all from one sample in a study of T cell responses to AZD1222 COVID-19 vaccine. This table comes from immunoSEQ multiplex PCR, and its TCRdb copy is limited to in-frame clones, with some not included. The sample includes about 150,000 clones, about 88% of them seen just once. The sample in question was peripheral blood, obtained on day 0 of AZD1222 vaccination. These receptor sequences come from an adult in good health. The conserved cysteine and the conserved F or W are not part of the CDR3 here.

V: TRBV9
length: 13
J: TRBJ1-4
CDR3: ASSVAGTGGEKLF

V: TRBV18
length: 13
J: TRBJ1-3
CDR3: ASSPPGELGNTIY

V: TRBV28
length: 14
J: TRBJ2-1
CDR3: ASSEPRGSSGHEQF

V: TRBV6-6
length: 13
J: TRBJ1-2
CDR3: ASSYFSDRGDGYT

V: TRBV6-5
length: 13
J: TRBJ2-7
CDR3: ASSYFPDQRSEQY

V: TRBV28
length: 14
J: TRBJ1-3
CDR3: ASSSGGTLSGNTIY

V: TRBV29-1
length: 11
J: TRBJ2-5
CDR3: SVDTGAQETQY

V: TRBV4-3
length: 13
J: TRBJ2-1
CDR3: ASSQETGGSDEQF

V: TRBV19
length: 12
J: TRBJ2-7
CDR3: ASSPDRGTYEQY

V: TRBV12-5
length: 13
J: TRBJ1-1
CDR3: ASGFGTGLGTEAF

V: TRBV9
length: 13
J: TRBJ2-1
CDR3: ASSVASGLYNEQF

V: TRBV18
length: 11
J: TRBJ1-1
CDR3: ASSRGVNTEAF

V: TRBV6-5
length: 12
J: TRBJ2-3
CDR3: ASSGGGMTDTQY

V: TRBV3-1/TRBV3-2
length: 12
J: TRBJ1-2
CDR3: ASSQFTGSYGYT

V: TRBV18
length: 13
J: TRBJ1-3
CDR3: ASSPQTNSGNTIY

V: TRBV5-1
length: 13
J: TRBJ2-5
CDR3: ASSLDSGGQETQY

V: TRBV7-2
length: 11
J: TRBJ1-5
CDR3: ASSLTGIEPQH

V: TRBV5-1
length: 15
J: TRBJ1-4
CDR3: ASSPWGKGRTNEKLF

V: TRBV12-3/TRBV12-4
length: 9
J: TRBJ1-4
CDR3: ASSLEGELF

V: TRBV7-2
length: 12
J: TRBJ1-2
CDR3: ASSPGQAYYGYT

V: TRBV28
length: 13
J: TRBJ1-2
CDR3: ASSLNRGASYGYT

V: TRBV5-5
length: 11
J: TRBJ1-1
CDR3: ASSPLVNTEAF

V: TRBV5-4
length: 13
J: TRBJ2-1
CDR3: ASSLSWTVYNEQF

V: TRBV9
length: 16
J: TRBJ2-7
CDR3: ASSVESSGGLSSYEQY